This TCR beta chain is from a study of blood T cell repertoires in COVID-19. The Seattle patients joined while their infection was active and were tracked longitudinally afterward. The CDR3 consists of 12 residues. V gave up 4 bases and J gave up 7 bases, with 8 bases separating them. Sequencing was performed with immunoSEQ multiplex PCR; in TCRdb, only in-frame clones are kept and a portion is missing. The sample shows some 74,000 clones, about nine tenths of them seen only once. This sequence was found in a man aged 45-60 years with COVID-19, enrolled during active disease. The rearrangement links TRBV12-3 or TRBV12-4 to TRBJ1-3; D uncertain. Sequencing was performed on peripheral blood. The CDR3 sequence is CASSSVPNTIYF. For the CDR3, the DNA is TGTGCCAGCAGTTCAGTCCCGAACACCATATATTTT.